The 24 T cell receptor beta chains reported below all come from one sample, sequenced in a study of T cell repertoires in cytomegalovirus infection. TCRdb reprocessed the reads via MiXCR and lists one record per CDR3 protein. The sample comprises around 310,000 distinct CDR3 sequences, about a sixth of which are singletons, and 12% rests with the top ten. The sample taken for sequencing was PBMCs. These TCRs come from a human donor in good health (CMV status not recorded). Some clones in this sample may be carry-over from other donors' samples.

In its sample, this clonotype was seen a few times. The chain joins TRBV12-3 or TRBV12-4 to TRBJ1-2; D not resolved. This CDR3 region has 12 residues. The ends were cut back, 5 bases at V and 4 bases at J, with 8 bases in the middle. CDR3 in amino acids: CASSREFYGYTF. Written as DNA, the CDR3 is TGTGCCAGCAGTAGGGAATTCTATGGCTACACCTTC.

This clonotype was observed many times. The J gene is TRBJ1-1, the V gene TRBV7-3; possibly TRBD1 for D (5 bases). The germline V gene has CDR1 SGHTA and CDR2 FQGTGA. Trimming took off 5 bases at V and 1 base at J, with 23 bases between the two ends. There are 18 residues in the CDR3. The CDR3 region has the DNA TGTGCCAGCAGCCTTTACCAACTTGCGACAGATGAGAACACTGAAGCTTTCTTT. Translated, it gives CASSLYQLATDENTEAFF.

CDR3 amino acids: CASSASSVQETQYF. Written as DNA, the CDR3 is TGTGCCAGCAGCGCCTCTAGCGTCCAAGAGACCCAGTACTTC. The genes are TRBV7-2 and TRBJ2-5; D perhaps matches TRBD2 (6 bases). The CDR3 contains 14 residues. Per germline, CDR1 SGHTA and CDR2 FQGNSA. The germline V and J ends were trimmed by 5 bases and 1 base, with 11 bases remaining between them.

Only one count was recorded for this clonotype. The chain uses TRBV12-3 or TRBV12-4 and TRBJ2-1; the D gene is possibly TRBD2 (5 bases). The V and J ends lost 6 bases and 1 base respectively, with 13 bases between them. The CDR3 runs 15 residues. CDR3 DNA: TGTGCCAGCAGCCTAGCACCCTGGTCCTACAATGAGCAGTTCTTC. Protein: CASSLAPWSYNEQFF.

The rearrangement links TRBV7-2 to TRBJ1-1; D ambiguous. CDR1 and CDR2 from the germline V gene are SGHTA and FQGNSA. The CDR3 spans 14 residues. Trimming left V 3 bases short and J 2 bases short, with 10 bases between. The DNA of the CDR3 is TGTGCCAGCAGCTTGTTGGGCATTAACACTGAAGCTTTCTTT. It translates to CASSLLGINTEAFF.

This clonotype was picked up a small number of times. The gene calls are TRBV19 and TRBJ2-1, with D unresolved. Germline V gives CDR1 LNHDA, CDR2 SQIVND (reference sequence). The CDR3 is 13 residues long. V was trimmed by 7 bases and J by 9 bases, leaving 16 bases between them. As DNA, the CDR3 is TGTGCCAGTAAGTGGGCAGTATCGGGTGAGCAGTTCTTC. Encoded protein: CASKWAVSGEQFF.

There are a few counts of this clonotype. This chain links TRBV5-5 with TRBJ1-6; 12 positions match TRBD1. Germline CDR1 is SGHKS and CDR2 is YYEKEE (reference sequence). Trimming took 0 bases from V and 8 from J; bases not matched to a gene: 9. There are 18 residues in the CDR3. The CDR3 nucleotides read TGTGCCAGCAGCTTGGATGGGGGACAGGGGGCATCGGATTCACCCCTCCACTTT. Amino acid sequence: CASSLDGGQGASDSPLHF.

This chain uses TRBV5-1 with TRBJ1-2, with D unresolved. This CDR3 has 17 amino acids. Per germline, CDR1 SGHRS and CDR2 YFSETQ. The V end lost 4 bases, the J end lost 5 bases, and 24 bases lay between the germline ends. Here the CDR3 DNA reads TGCGCCAGCAGCCGACGCTCGGGATCGGGTTTACAATATGGCTACACCTTC. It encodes CASSRRSGSGLQYGYTF. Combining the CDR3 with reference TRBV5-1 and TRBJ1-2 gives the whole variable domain KAGVTQTPRYLIKTRGQQVTLSCSPISGHRSVSWYQQTPGQGLQFLFEYFSETQRNKGNFPGRFSGRQFSNSRSEMNVSTLELGDSALYLCASSRRSGSGLQYGYTFGSGTRLTVV.

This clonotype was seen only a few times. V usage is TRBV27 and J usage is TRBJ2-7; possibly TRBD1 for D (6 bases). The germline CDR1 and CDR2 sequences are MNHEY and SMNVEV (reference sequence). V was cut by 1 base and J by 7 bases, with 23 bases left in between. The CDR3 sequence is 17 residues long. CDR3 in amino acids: CASSLWAPQGKGREQYF. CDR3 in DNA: TGTGCCAGCAGTTTATGGGCCCCACAGGGTAAGGGACGAGAGCAGTACTTC.

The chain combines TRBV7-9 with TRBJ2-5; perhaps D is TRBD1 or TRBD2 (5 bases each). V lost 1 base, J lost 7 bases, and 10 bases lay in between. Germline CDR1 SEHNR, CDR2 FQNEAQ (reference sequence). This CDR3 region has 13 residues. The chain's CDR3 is CASSLGDQGTQYF. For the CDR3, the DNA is TGTGCCAGCAGCTTAGGGGACCAGGGGACCCAGTACTTC.

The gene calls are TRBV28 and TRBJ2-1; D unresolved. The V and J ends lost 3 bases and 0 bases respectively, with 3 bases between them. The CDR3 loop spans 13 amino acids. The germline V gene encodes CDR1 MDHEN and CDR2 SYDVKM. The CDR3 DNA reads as TGTGCCAGCAGTTTTACCTCCTACAATGAGCAGTTCTTC. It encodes CASSFTSYNEQFF.

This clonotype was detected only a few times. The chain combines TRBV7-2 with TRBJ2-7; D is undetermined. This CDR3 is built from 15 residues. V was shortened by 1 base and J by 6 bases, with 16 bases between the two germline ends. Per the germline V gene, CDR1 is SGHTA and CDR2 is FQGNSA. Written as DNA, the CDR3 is TGTGCCAGCAGCTTAGTCCCTGATCTTGGTGGCGAGCAGTACTTC. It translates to CASSLVPDLGGEQYF. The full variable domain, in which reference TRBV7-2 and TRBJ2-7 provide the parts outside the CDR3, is GAGVSQSPSNKVTEKGKDVELRCDPISGHTALYWYRQSLGQGLEFLIYFQGNSAPDKSGLPSDRFSAERTGGSVSTLTIQRTQQEDSAVYLCASSLVPDLGGEQYFGPGTRLTVT.

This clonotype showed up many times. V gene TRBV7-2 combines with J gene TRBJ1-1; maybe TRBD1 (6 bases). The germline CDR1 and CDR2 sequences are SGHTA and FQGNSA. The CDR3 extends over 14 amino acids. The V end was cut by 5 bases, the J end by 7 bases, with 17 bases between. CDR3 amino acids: CASSLLGTPGEAFF. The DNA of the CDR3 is TGTGCCAGCAGCCTACTCGGGACACCCGGTGAAGCTTTCTTT.

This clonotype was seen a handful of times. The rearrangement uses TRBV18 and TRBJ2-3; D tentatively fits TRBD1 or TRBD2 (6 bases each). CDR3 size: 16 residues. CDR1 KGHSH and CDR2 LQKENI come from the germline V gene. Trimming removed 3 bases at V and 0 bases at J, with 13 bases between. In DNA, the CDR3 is TGTGCCAGCTCACCGATGGGGGGCTCCAGCACAGATACGCAGTATTTT. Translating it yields CASSPMGGSSTDTQYF.

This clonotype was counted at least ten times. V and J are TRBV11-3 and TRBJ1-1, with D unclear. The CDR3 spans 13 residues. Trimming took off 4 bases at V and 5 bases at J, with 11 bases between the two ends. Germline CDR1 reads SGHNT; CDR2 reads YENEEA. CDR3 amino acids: CASSSRAGTEAFF. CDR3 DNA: TGTGCCAGCAGCTCCCGGGCCGGGACTGAAGCTTTCTTT.

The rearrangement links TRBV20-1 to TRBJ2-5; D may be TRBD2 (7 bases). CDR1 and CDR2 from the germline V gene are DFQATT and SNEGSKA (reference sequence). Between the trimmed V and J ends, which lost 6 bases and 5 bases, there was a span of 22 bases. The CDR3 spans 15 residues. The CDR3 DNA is TGCAGTGCCGATTACGCGAGGGGGGGCCGGGAGACCCAGTACTTC. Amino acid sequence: CSADYARGGRETQYF.

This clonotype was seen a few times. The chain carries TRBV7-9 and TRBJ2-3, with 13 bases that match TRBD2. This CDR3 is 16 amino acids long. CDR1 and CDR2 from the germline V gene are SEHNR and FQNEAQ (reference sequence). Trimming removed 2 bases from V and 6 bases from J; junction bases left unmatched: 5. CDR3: CASSLIRLAGGDTQYF. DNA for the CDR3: TGTGCCAGCAGCTTAATCCGACTAGCGGGGGGCGATACGCAGTATTTT.

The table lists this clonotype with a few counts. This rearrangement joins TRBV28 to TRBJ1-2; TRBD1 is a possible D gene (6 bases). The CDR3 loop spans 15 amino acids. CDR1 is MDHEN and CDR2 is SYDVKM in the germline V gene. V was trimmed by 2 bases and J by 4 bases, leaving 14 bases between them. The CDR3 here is CASSLGQSLTYGYTF. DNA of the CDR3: TGTGCCAGCAGTTTAGGACAGAGCCTGACCTATGGCTACACCTTC.

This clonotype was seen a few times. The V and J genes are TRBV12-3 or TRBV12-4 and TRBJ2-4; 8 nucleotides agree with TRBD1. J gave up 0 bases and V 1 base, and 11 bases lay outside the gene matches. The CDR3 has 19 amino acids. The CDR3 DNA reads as TGTGCCAGCAGTTTAGTTGGCAGGGGGCTCAGTCTAGCCAAAAACATTCAGTACTTC. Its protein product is CASSLVGRGLSLAKNIQYF.

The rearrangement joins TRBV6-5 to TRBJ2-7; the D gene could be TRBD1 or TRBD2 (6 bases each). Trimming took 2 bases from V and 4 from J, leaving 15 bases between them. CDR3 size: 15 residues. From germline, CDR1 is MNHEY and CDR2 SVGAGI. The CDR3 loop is CASSYGWGAQYEQYF. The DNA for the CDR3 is TGTGCCAGCAGTTACGGGTGGGGGGCACAATACGAGCAGTACTTC.

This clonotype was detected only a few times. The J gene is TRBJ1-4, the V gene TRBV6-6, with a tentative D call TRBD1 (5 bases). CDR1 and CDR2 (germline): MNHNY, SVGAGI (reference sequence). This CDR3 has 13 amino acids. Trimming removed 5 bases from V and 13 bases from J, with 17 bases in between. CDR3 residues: CASSALNPGVLFF. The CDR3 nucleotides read TGTGCCAGCAGTGCACTGAACCCGGGGGTACTGTTTTTT.

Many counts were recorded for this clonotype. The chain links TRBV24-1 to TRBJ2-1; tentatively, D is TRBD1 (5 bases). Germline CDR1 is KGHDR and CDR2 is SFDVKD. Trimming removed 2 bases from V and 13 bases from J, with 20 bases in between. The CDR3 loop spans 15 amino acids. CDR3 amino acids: CATSDSETGSMDQFF. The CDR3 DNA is TGTGCCACCAGTGATTCCGAAACAGGTTCAATGGATCAGTTCTTC.

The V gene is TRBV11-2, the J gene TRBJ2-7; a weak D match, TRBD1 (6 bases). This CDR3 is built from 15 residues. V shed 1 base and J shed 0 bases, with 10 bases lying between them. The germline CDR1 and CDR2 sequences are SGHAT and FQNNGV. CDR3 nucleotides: TGTGCCAGCAGCTTAGGACAGGCCCACTCCTACGAGCAGTACTTC. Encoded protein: CASSLGQAHSYEQYF.

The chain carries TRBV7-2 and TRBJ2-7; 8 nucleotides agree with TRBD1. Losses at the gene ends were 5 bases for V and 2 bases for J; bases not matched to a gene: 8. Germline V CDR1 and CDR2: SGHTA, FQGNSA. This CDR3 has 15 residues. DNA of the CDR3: TGTGCCAGCAGCATATCAGGGACAGGAACCTACGAGCAGTACTTC. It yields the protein CASSISGTGTYEQYF.